The 5 T cell receptor beta chains below come from one sample, sequenced in a study of shared T cell receptors in the human thymus. This table comes from immunoSEQ multiplex PCR, and its TCRdb copy is limited to in-frame clones, with some not included. The sample shows 500,000 to 850,000 clones, about 90% of them seen only once. These same data were also listed under a study on human thymus T cells.

What was sequenced was thymocytes. Receptors originate from a boy younger than two with a congenital heart defect.

The V gene is TRBV28, the J gene TRBJ1-1, with D possibly being TRBD1 (5 bases). The CDR3 runs to 14 residues. V lost 5 bases and J lost 3, with 13 bases in between. Germline V gene lookup returns CDR1 MDHEN and CDR2 SYDVKM. The CDR3 DNA follows: TGTGCCAGCAGTCTGGAGTGGGGGGACACTGAAGCTTTCTTT. Translating gives CASSLEWGDTEAFF.

The gene calls are TRBV6-1 and TRBJ2-5, with 8 nucleotides matching TRBD1. CDR1 and CDR2 from the germline V gene are MNHNS and SASEGT. CDR3 length equals 15 residues. V gave up 0 bases and J gave up 2 bases; unmatched junction bases: 2. DNA for the CDR3: TGTGCCAGCAGTGAAGCCGGACAGGGACAAGAGACCCAGTACTTC. It specifies CASSEAGQGQETQYF.

J is TRBJ1-5 and V is TRBV28, with 8 bases identical to TRBD1. There are 13 residues in the CDR3. The V and J ends lost 5 bases and 7 bases, in that order; junction bases with no gene match: 4. From germline, CDR1 is MDHEN and CDR2 SYDVKM. CDR3 DNA sequence: TGTGCCAGCAGTAGACAGGGGAAACAGCCCCAGCATTTT. Residues: CASSRQGKQPQHF.

The chain joins TRBV6-5 to TRBJ2-1; D is perhaps TRBD2 (5 bases). The length of the CDR3 is 14 residues. Trimming took 2 bases from V and 1 from J, leaving 6 bases between them. The germline gives CDR1 MNHEY, CDR2 SVGAGI. In DNA form, the CDR3 reads TGTGCCAGCAGTTACCGGGAATCCTACAATGAGCAGTTCTTC. Translating it yields CASSYRESYNEQFF.

J is TRBJ2-3 and V is TRBV10-3; 7 bases match TRBD2. The CDR3 is made up of 17 amino acids. From germline, CDR1 is ENHRY and CDR2 SYGVKD. V was pared by 2 bases and J by 6 bases, with 14 bases of the junction left unmatched. CDR3 sequence (DNA): TGTGCCATCAGTGAGGGGCCGGGGGGACCGGTTGAGGATACGCAGTATTTT. Protein product: CAISEGPGGPVEDTQYF.